A single sample gave rise to the 21 T cell receptor beta chains below, sequenced in a study of pediatric ulcerative colitis. Repertoires were generated with immunoSEQ multiplex PCR, while TCRdb's copy carries only in-frame clones and drops some. Seen here are 59,000 or so clones, over 70% observed once, and the top ten hold under 6.5%. Material for sequencing was blood. These receptors were collected from a boy aged 5-17 years with moderate ulcerative colitis.

This clone was found once. The chain recombines TRBV2 with TRBJ2-2, with D perhaps matching TRBD1 (6 bases). Germline CDR1 and CDR2: SNHLY and FYNNEI. The length of the CDR3 is 15 residues. Trimming pared 1 base from V and 6 bases from J, leaving 12 bases between. This CDR3 is CASSEDGGGAGELFF. The CDR3 DNA reads TGTGCCAGCAGTGAAGATGGGGGCGGTGCCGGGGAGCTGTTTTTT.

V and J are TRBV4-1 and TRBJ1-5; possibly TRBD1 for D (5 bases). V shed 3 bases and J shed 2 bases, with 17 bases lying between them. The CDR3 is 17 amino acids. Germline CDR1 is MGHRA and CDR2 is YSYEKL. The CDR3 DNA reads TGCGCCAGCAGCCAGGGCAATCAGGGTTTCGGCAATCAGCCCCAGCATTTT. The encoded protein is CASSQGNQGFGNQPQHF.

This chain connects TRBV7-3 to TRBJ1-5; D gene unclear. The CDR3 sequence is 13 residues long. The germline V and J ends were trimmed by 1 base and 6 bases, with 7 bases remaining between them. Germline CDR1 is SGHTA and CDR2 is FQGTGA. Here the CDR3 reads CASSLNWGQPQHF. DNA for the CDR3: TGTGCCAGCAGCTTAAACTGGGGTCAGCCCCAGCATTTT.

The V and J genes are TRBV7-9 and TRBJ1-1; no clear D gene. V dropped 4 bases and J dropped 3 bases, with 12 bases sitting between them. The CDR3 is made up of 14 amino acids. Germline loops: CDR1 SEHNR, CDR2 FQNEAQ (reference sequence). CDR3 region: CASSSMWRDTEAFF. CDR3 sequence (DNA): TGTGCCAGCAGCTCTATGTGGAGGGACACTGAAGCTTTCTTT.

The rearrangement uses TRBV19 and TRBJ2-5, with TRBD2 matching over 7 bases. CDR3 size: 14 residues. V lost 8 bases, J lost 2 bases, and 8 bases stayed unmatched. Germline V gene lookup returns CDR1 LNHDA and CDR2 SQIVND (reference sequence). The CDR3 DNA follows: TGTGCCAGTGGGTGGGGGGGGAATCAAGAGACCCAGTACTTC. Amino acids: CASGWGGNQETQYF. Full variable domain (missing parts from reference TRBV19 and TRBJ2-5): DGGITQSPKYLFRKEGQNVTLSCEQNLNHDAMYWYRQDPGQGLRLIYYSQIVNDFQKGDIAEGYSVSREKKESFPLTVTSAQKNPTAFYLCASGWGGNQETQYFGPGTRLLVL.

The chain has TRBV4-1 and TRBJ1-4; possible D gene TRBD1, 6 bases. Trimming took off 1 base at V and 4 bases at J, with 13 bases between the two ends. Per the germline V gene, CDR1 is MGHRA and CDR2 is YSYEKL. The CDR3 has 16 amino acids. CDR3 sequence: CASSQADQGRNEKLFF. The CDR3 coding sequence is TGCGCCAGCAGCCAAGCTGATCAGGGGCGTAATGAAAAACTGTTTTTT.

V gene TRBV4-1 combines with J gene TRBJ1-2, with 7 bases aligning to TRBD1. This CDR3 is built from 14 residues. The junction had 9 bases not matched to a gene; V was cut back by 3 bases and J by 8 bases. In germline, CDR1 is MGHRA, CDR2 YSYEKL. CDR3 sequence (DNA): TGCGCCAGCAGCCATCTCCAGGGGGGTAGGGGCTACACCTTC. It translates to CASSHLQGGRGYTF.

The chain is built from TRBV9 and TRBJ1-1; 11 bases map to TRBD1. V shed 3 bases, J shed 8 bases, and the junction held 6 bases outside the gene matches. This CDR3 has 14 residues. CDR1 is SGDLS and CDR2 is YYNGEE in the germline V gene. CDR3 in DNA: TGTGCCAGCAGCGCCGGGGACAGGGGGATGGAAGCTTTCTTT. Protein sequence: CASSAGDRGMEAFF.

Remarks on this clone: Other nucleotide sequences from this sample produce the same CDR3. The V and J genes are TRBV18 and TRBJ2-5; D uncertain. The CDR3 spans 11 residues. The germline V gene has CDR1 KGHSH and CDR2 LQKENI. The V end was cut by 1 base, the J end by 5 bases, with 2 bases between. Written as DNA, the CDR3 is TGTGCCAGCTCACCACAGGAGACCCAGTACTTC. Translated, it gives CASSPQETQYF.

This clone has only one observation. The chain uses TRBV19 and TRBJ2-7; the match to TRBD2 covers 9 bases. V gave up 9 bases and J gave up 9 bases; unmatched junction bases: 18. There are 15 residues in the CDR3. Germline loops: CDR1 LNHDA, CDR2 SQIVND (reference sequence). The CDR3 bases are TGTGCCAGCGGCGCGTCTAGCGGGGTGCCTACGAGGCAGTACTTC. Translated: CASGASSGVPTRQYF.

The chain is built from TRBV5-1 and TRBJ2-1, with a tentative D call TRBD2 (6 bases). Trimming cost V 1 base and J 4 bases, with 15 bases left between them. Per the germline V gene, CDR1 is SGHRS and CDR2 is YFSETQ. The CDR3 is made up of 16 amino acids. The CDR3 reads CASSLRWDFRYNEQFF. The CDR3 coding sequence is TGCGCCAGCAGCTTGAGGTGGGACTTCCGATACAATGAGCAGTTCTTC.

The chain employs TRBV25-1 and TRBJ1-4; D remains ambiguous. V shed 8 bases and J shed 0 bases, with 16 bases lying between them. This CDR3 spans 16 amino acids. Germline V gene sequence: CDR1 MGHDK, CDR2 SYGVNS. CDR3 loop: CASGPLNGPTNEKLFF. DNA of the CDR3: TGTGCCAGCGGACCCCTAAATGGACCAACTAATGAAAAACTGTTTTTT.

This clone was counted between two and nine times. The chain has TRBV5-4 and TRBJ1-6, with D tentatively TRBD1 (5 bases). Germline values: CDR1 SGHNT, CDR2 YYREEE (reference sequence). V gave up 1 base and J gave up 10 bases, with 15 bases separating them. The CDR3 loop spans 15 amino acids. This CDR3 is CASSLIAGSNSPLHF. CDR3 coding DNA: TGTGCCAGCAGCTTGATCGCAGGGTCCAACTCACCCCTCCACTTT.

The chain employs TRBV6-1 and TRBJ2-3; possible D gene TRBD2, 6 bases. Trimming shortened V by 7 bases and J by 2 bases, and 16 bases separated the two germline ends. The CDR3 has 15 amino acids. The germline V gene encodes CDR1 MNHNS and CDR2 SASEGT. This chain's CDR3 is CASKPGGVATDTQYF. The CDR3 DNA follows: TGTGCCAGCAAGCCCGGCGGGGTAGCCACAGATACGCAGTATTTT.

The rearrangement uses TRBV27 and TRBJ2-1; the match to TRBD2 covers 8 bases. Germline-derived CDR1 and CDR2 are MNHEY and SMNVEV (reference sequence). The CDR3 consists of 16 residues. The J segment lost 3 bases and the V segment lost 6 bases, leaving 10 bases of the junction unmatched. The CDR3, as DNA: TGTGCCAGCAGAGACCCTAGCGGGCGGGACTACAATGAGCAGTTCTTC. Its translation is CASRDPSGRDYNEQFF.

The chain couples TRBV5-4 to TRBJ1-2; D unresolved. Germline CDR1 is SGHNT and CDR2 is YYREEE (reference sequence). Trimming cost V 4 bases and J 4 bases, with 11 bases left between them. The CDR3 spans 13 residues. The chain's CDR3 is CASSRPPAYGYTF. The DNA of the CDR3 is TGTGCCAGCAGCCGGCCCCCAGCCTATGGCTACACCTTC.

This chain joins TRBV27 and TRBJ1-1; maybe TRBD1 (6 bases). V shed 3 bases and J shed 7 bases, with 12 bases lying between them. Germline lookup yields CDR1 MNHEY and CDR2 SMNVEV (reference sequence). The CDR3 runs 13 residues. The CDR3 sequence is CASSFYRESEAFF. The CDR3 region has the DNA TGTGCCAGCAGTTTCTACAGGGAGAGTGAAGCTTTCTTT.

The genes are TRBV9 and TRBJ1-3, with D tentatively TRBD1 (6 bases). Per germline, CDR1 SGDLS and CDR2 YYNGEE. V dropped 3 bases and J dropped 1 base, with 20 bases sitting between them. This CDR3 region has 18 residues. The CDR3 nucleotides are TGTGCCAGCAGCGCGTTAATACAGGGAGGTGTTTCTGGAAACACCATATATTTT. Protein product: CASSALIQGGVSGNTIYF.

The rearrangement links TRBV18 to TRBJ1-1; a possible D gene is TRBD1 (6 bases). The CDR3 is 11 residues long. Germline values: CDR1 KGHSH, CDR2 LQKENI. V was shortened by 5 bases and J by 8 bases, with 9 bases between the two germline ends. The CDR3 protein is CASSYDREAFF. The CDR3 DNA reads as TGTGCCAGCTCATACGACAGGGAAGCTTTCTTT.

This sequence joins TRBV13 and TRBJ2-3; D not resolved. The V gene's germline CDR1 is PRHDT and CDR2 FYEKMQ (reference sequence). V gave up 7 bases and J gave up 4 bases, with 6 bases separating them. The length of the CDR3 is 11 residues. The CDR3: CASKWADTQYF. CDR3 nucleotides: TGTGCCAGCAAGTGGGCAGATACGCAGTATTTT. Drawing the rest from reference TRBV13 and TRBJ2-3, the complete variable domain is AAGVIQSPRHLIKEKRETATLKCYPIPRHDTVYWYQQGPGQDPQFLISFYEKMQSDKGSIPDRFSAQQFSDYHSELNMSSLELGDSALYFCASKWADTQYFGPGTRLTVL.

V gene TRBV19 combines with J gene TRBJ2-7; D remains unclear. In germline, CDR1 is LNHDA, CDR2 SQIVND (reference sequence). The CDR3 runs 14 residues. Trimming left V 7 bases short and J 0 bases short, with 13 bases between. CDR3 loop: CASKAVTPSYEQYF. Here the CDR3 DNA reads TGTGCCAGTAAGGCCGTCACCCCCTCCTACGAGCAGTACTTC. The whole variable domain, remainder taken from reference TRBV19 and TRBJ2-7, is DGGITQSPKYLFRKEGQNVTLSCEQNLNHDAMYWYRQDPGQGLRLIYYSQIVNDFQKGDIAEGYSVSREKKESFPLTVTSAQKNPTAFYLCASKAVTPSYEQYFGPGTRLTVT.